Listed here are 15 T cell receptor beta chains from one sample, sequenced in a study of vaccination effects on CD4 cells after COVID-19. Sequenced by immunoSEQ multiplex PCR; TCRdb stores in-frame clones only, minus some. Altogether roughly 42,000 clones are present, under 85% being singletons, with the ten largest covering roughly 3.1%. Before sequencing, viral peptide pools were used by the ViraFEST assay to expand antigen-specific CD4+ T cells. CD4+ T cells were isolated after 10 days of culture. Vaccinated recipients, who were negative for nucleocapsid antibodies, had no history of SARS-CoV-2 infection. Their specific antigens are unknown. The sample here was CD4+ T cells from PBMCs cultured with HCoV-NL63 spike peptides, taken before COVID-19 vaccination. Receptors originate from a human donor who received a COVID-19 vaccine.

This clone was detected only once. The chain employs TRBV19 and TRBJ1-6, with D maybe TRBD1 (6 bases). V lost 5 bases, J lost 0 bases, and 14 bases lay in between. This CDR3 region has 17 residues. Germline-derived CDR1 and CDR2 are LNHDA and SQIVND (reference sequence). CDR3 DNA: TGTGCCAGTAGTTCTCGAGAGGGGGGCTCCTATAATTCACCCCTCCACTTT. Protein: CASSSREGGSYNSPLHF.

The chain joins TRBV7-2 to TRBJ2-1; D gene unclear. The CDR3 has 14 amino acids. V was pared by 2 bases and J by 9 bases, with 14 bases between. CDR1 is SGHTA and CDR2 is FQGNSA in the germline V gene. In DNA, the CDR3 is TGTGCCAGCAGCTTACGCTGGGGTAACAGTGAGCAGTTCTTC. This codes for CASSLRWGNSEQFF.

This clone was picked up a small number of times. V usage is TRBV7-2 and J usage is TRBJ1-5, with 8 bases aligning to TRBD1. CDR3 size: 14 residues. The germline gives CDR1 SGHTA, CDR2 FQGNSA. Trimming removed 5 bases from V and 2 bases from J; junction bases left unmatched: 2. The CDR3 sequence is CASSPQGGNQPQHF. CDR3 DNA: TGTGCCAGCAGCCCACAGGGGGGCAATCAGCCCCAGCATTTT.

The chain has TRBV5-3 and TRBJ2-4; D is uncertain. TRBV5-3 is flagged as an ORF with uncertain function. The CDR3 loop spans 13 amino acids. The germline V and J ends were trimmed by 1 base and 6 bases, with 8 bases remaining between them. CDR3 coding DNA: TGTGCCAGAAGCTTGAACAGTCCAAACATTCAGTACTTC. Translation: CARSLNSPNIQYF.

V is TRBV3-1 (or the pseudogene TRBV3-2) and J is TRBJ1-2; TRBD1 matches at 7 bases. This CDR3 comprises 14 residues. Germline CDR1 is LGHDT and CDR2 is YNNKEL (reference sequence). The junction had 5 bases not matched to a gene; V was cut back by 4 bases and J by 3 bases. CDR3 bases: TGTGCCAGCAGCCGAGGACAGGATCACTATGGCTACACCTTC. This translates into CASSRGQDHYGYTF.

The chain uses TRBV9 and TRBJ2-5; D gene uncertain. Germline CDR1 is SGDLS and CDR2 is YYNGEE. The ends were cut back, 3 bases at V and 7 bases at J, with 10 bases in the middle. This CDR3 has 12 amino acids. CDR3 in amino acids: CASSDRIGTQYF. CDR3 bases: TGTGCCAGCAGCGACCGGATAGGGACCCAGTACTTC.

This clone was detected once. CDR3 in DNA: TGTGCCAGCAGCCGTTGGGGAGGCGCGTCCAATGAAAAACTGTTTTTT. Encoded protein: CASSRWGGASNEKLFF. The chain carries TRBV5-8 and TRBJ1-4; D is unclear. This CDR3 has 16 amino acids. The germline V gene has CDR1 SGHTS and CDR2 YDEGEE. Trimming removed 4 bases from V and 5 bases from J, with 18 bases in between.

This clone appeared once. The chain joins TRBV5-1 to TRBJ2-3, with 13 positions matching TRBD2. This CDR3 region has 15 residues. CDR1 SGHRS and CDR2 YFSETQ come from the germline V gene. V shed 4 bases and J 7 bases; nucleotides not matched to a gene: 6. For the CDR3, the DNA is TGCGCCAGCAGCACCGGGACTAGCGGGGTATATACGCAGTATTTT. Its translation: CASSTGTSGVYTQYF. Supplemented by reference TRBV5-1 and TRBJ2-3, the full variable domain reads KAGVTQTPRYLIKTRGQQVTLSCSPISGHRSVSWYQQTPGQGLQFLFEYFSETQRNKGNFPGRFSGRQFSNSRSEMNVSTLELGDSALYLCASSTGTSGVYTQYFGPGTRLTVL.

V is TRBV12-5 and J is TRBJ1-1; 7 nucleotides agree with TRBD1. CDR1 is LGHNT, CDR2 FRNRAP, per germline. This CDR3 spans 16 amino acids. V shed 1 base and J 1 base; nucleotides not matched to a gene: 6. The CDR3 protein is CASGLGQGTRNTEAFF. The CDR3 DNA sequence: TGTGCTAGTGGTTTGGGACAGGGAACTCGGAACACTGAAGCTTTCTTT.

This chain links TRBV11-2 with TRBJ2-1; no clear D gene. The CDR3 runs 14 residues. V lost 1 base, J lost 9 bases, and 13 bases lay in between. The V gene's germline CDR1 is SGHAT and CDR2 FQNNGV. This CDR3 reads CASSLVSMDGEQFF. Here the CDR3 DNA reads TGTGCCAGCAGCTTAGTGAGTATGGATGGTGAGCAGTTCTTC.

CDR3 nucleotides: TGTGCCAGCAGAGACCGCCCCCGGGGGACTGAAGCTTTCTTT. Its protein product is CASRDRPRGTEAFF. The chain combines TRBV21-1 with TRBJ1-1. TRBV21-1 is classified as a pseudogene. CDR3 length: 14 residues.

The chain joins TRBV7-2 to TRBJ1-2; D is perhaps TRBD1 (6 bases). V gave up 0 bases and J gave up 2 bases, with 13 bases separating them. CDR3 length: 16 amino acids. CDR1 and CDR2 (germline): SGHTA, FQGNSA. CDR3 nucleotide sequence: TGTGCCAGCAGCTTAGCCCCCCGGGACACGAACTATGGCTACACCTTC. Protein product: CASSLAPRDTNYGYTF.

The chain links TRBV29-1 to TRBJ2-3; D gene uncertain. V was shortened by 4 bases and J by 2 bases, with 13 bases between the two germline ends. The germline V gene encodes CDR1 SQVTM and CDR2 ANQGSEA. The CDR3 covers 14 residues. The CDR3 loop is CSVGGPGVTDTQYF. Here the CDR3 DNA reads TGCAGCGTTGGCGGACCCGGCGTCACAGATACGCAGTATTTT.

The CDR3: CASSLGQYSNQPQHF. CDR3 DNA: TGTGCCAGCAGTCTGGGACAATATAGCAATCAGCCCCAGCATTTT. The chain joins TRBV3-1 (or the pseudogene TRBV3-2) to TRBJ1-5; D might be TRBD1 (6 bases). The CDR3 is 15 residues long. Germline CDR1 is LGHDT and CDR2 is YNNKEL (reference sequence). Trimming shortened V by 6 bases and J by 0 bases, and 12 bases separated the two germline ends.

This clone was seen more than once but under ten times. This chain joins TRBV11-1 and TRBJ2-7; D might be TRBD1 (6 bases). Looked up from germline, CDR1 is SGHAT and CDR2 is FQDESV (reference sequence). The CDR3 totals 15 residues. V lost 6 bases and J lost 0, with 15 bases in between. The CDR3 DNA sequence: TGTGCCAGCAGTCCCTACTCGGACAGCTCCTACGAGCAGTACGTC. Encoded protein: CASSPYSDSSYEQYV.